The rows below give T cell receptor beta chains drawn from one sample of a study of T cell responses to AZD1222 COVID-19 vaccine. Only in-frame clones appear in the TCRdb table, and some are missing; sequencing was by immunoSEQ multiplex PCR. Of approximately 94,000 clones listed, over 90% are singletons. The sample here was peripheral blood, taken on day 0 of AZD1222 vaccination. The receptors derive from an adult in good health. Each CDR3 is given with its conserved first and last residue. The order of the fields is V gene, D gene, CDR3 length, J gene, clone size, CDR3 protein, CDR3 DNA. A D gene is named only where the DNA matches it firmly. Some rows have no size entry. The others give once, few or many, or a class for an expanded clone.

v_gene: TRBV27; d_gene: NA; len: 15; j_gene: TRBJ2-6; abundance: NA; CDR3aa: CASSPTGSGANVLTF; CDR3nt: TGTGCCAGCAGCCCAACAGGGTCTGGGGCCAACGTCCTGACTTTC
v_gene: TRBV5-1; d_gene: NA; len: 11; j_gene: TRBJ2-5; abundance: NA; CDR3aa: CASSSQETQYF; CDR3nt: TGCGCCAGCAGCTCGCAAGAGACCCAGTACTTC
v_gene: TRBV19; d_gene: TRBD1; len: 16; j_gene: TRBJ2-3; abundance: few; CDR3aa: CASRPGQVLGTDTQYF; CDR3nt: TGTGCCAGTAGACCGGGACAGGTTTTGGGCACAGATACGCAGTATTTT
v_gene: TRBV4-2; d_gene: NA; len: 14; j_gene: TRBJ2-7; abundance: NA; CDR3aa: CASSPQDSSYEQYF; CDR3nt: TGTGCCAGCAGCCCTCAGGACAGCTCCTACGAGCAGTACTTC
v_gene: TRBV6-5; d_gene: TRBD1; len: 13; j_gene: TRBJ1-2; abundance: NA; CDR3aa: CASRRQGAYGYTF; CDR3nt: TGTGCCAGCAGGAGACAGGGGGCGTATGGCTACACCTTC
v_gene: TRBV7-8; d_gene: NA; len: 11; j_gene: TRBJ2-7; abundance: NA; CDR3aa: CASSQVESQYF; CDR3nt: TGTGCCAGCAGTCAGGTGGAGTCGCAGTACTTC
v_gene: TRBV30; d_gene: NA; len: 13; j_gene: TRBJ1-3; abundance: NA; CDR3aa: CAWSRNSGNTIYF; CDR3nt: TGTGCCTGGAGCCGGAACTCTGGAAACACCATATATTTT
v_gene: TRBV28; d_gene: TRBD1; len: 13; j_gene: TRBJ1-1; abundance: NA; CDR3aa: CASGGQVNTEAFF; CDR3nt: TGTGCCAGCGGTGGACAGGTTAACACTGAAGCTTTCTTT
v_gene: TRBV19; d_gene: NA; len: 13; j_gene: TRBJ2-3; abundance: NA; CDR3aa: CASSRIQSDTQYF; CDR3nt: TGTGCCAGTAGTAGGATCCAATCCGATACGCAGTATTTT
v_gene: TRBV6-5; d_gene: TRBD1; len: 14; j_gene: TRBJ2-7; abundance: NA; CDR3aa: CASSQPGQGYEQYF; CDR3nt: TGTGCCAGCAGTCAGCCGGGACAGGGCTACGAGCAGTACTTC
v_gene: TRBV30; d_gene: NA; len: 15; j_gene: TRBJ2-7; abundance: NA; CDR3aa: CAWRPGTDYPYEQYF; CDR3nt: TGTGCCTGGAGACCAGGGACTGACTACCCCTACGAGCAGTACTTC
v_gene: TRBV5-6; d_gene: NA; len: 15; j_gene: TRBJ2-2; abundance: NA; CDR3aa: CASSWGQGDTGELFF; CDR3nt: TGTGCCAGCAGCTGGGGACAAGGGGACACCGGGGAGCTGTTTTTT
v_gene: TRBV11-2; d_gene: NA; len: 15; j_gene: TRBJ1-6; abundance: NA; CDR3aa: CASSSSGYEGSPLHF; CDR3nt: TGTGCCAGCAGCTCCTCCGGGTATGAGGGTTCACCCCTCCACTTT
v_gene: TRBV6-5; d_gene: NA; len: 16; j_gene: TRBJ1-3; abundance: once; CDR3aa: CASSYSVAGFGNTIYF; CDR3nt: TGTGCCAGCAGTTACTCCGTGGCGGGGTTTGGAAACACCATATATTTT
v_gene: TRBV28; d_gene: TRBD1; len: 13; j_gene: TRBJ1-6; abundance: once; CDR3aa: CASRGDRDSPLHF; CDR3nt: TGTGCCAGCAGGGGGGACAGGGATTCACCCCTCCACTTT
v_gene: TRBV29-1; d_gene: TRBD1; len: 16; j_gene: TRBJ1-3; abundance: NA; CDR3aa: CSVETATGKAGNTIYF; CDR3nt: TGCAGCGTGGAAACCGCGACAGGGAAGGCGGGAAACACCATATATTTT
v_gene: TRBV27; d_gene: NA; len: 12; j_gene: TRBJ1-6; abundance: NA; CDR3aa: CASSREDSPLHF; CDR3nt: TGTGCCAGCAGTCGGGAAGATTCACCCCTCCACTTT
v_gene: TRBV3-1/TRBV3-2; d_gene: NA; len: 21; j_gene: TRBJ1-1; abundance: NA; CDR3aa: CASSPPQGRTSARTLLTEAFF; CDR3nt: TGTGCCAGCAGCCCTCCCCAGGGGCGGACCTCCGCTCGAACACTTCTCACTGAAGCTTTCTTT
v_gene: TRBV27; d_gene: NA; len: 13; j_gene: TRBJ1-1; abundance: NA; CDR3aa: CASSRGSLGEAFF; CDR3nt: TGTGCCAGCAGTAGAGGTTCGTTGGGTGAAGCTTTCTTT
v_gene: TRBV5-1; d_gene: NA; len: 14; j_gene: TRBJ1-6; abundance: NA; CDR3aa: CASSLGQTNSPLHF; CDR3nt: TGCGCCAGCAGCTTGGGACAGACCAATTCACCCCTCCACTTT
v_gene: TRBV28; d_gene: TRBD1; len: 14; j_gene: TRBJ1-2; abundance: NA; CDR3aa: CASRSADRNYGYTF; CDR3nt: TGTGCCAGCAGAAGCGCGGACAGGAACTATGGCTACACCTTC
v_gene: TRBV30; d_gene: NA; len: 12; j_gene: TRBJ2-3; abundance: NA; CDR3aa: CAWRRPPDTQYF; CDR3nt: TGTGCCTGGAGACGTCCCCCCGATACGCAGTATTTT
v_gene: TRBV28; d_gene: NA; len: 14; j_gene: TRBJ1-2; abundance: NA; CDR3aa: CASSPWGGRGGYTF; CDR3nt: TGTGCCAGCAGTCCTTGGGGGGGGCGAGGTGGCTACACCTTC
v_gene: TRBV23-1; d_gene: TRBD1; len: 17; j_gene: TRBJ1-5; abundance: NA; CDR3aa: CASSRTHLTGEFQPQHF; CDR3nt: TGCGCCAGCAGTCGAACCCACCTGACAGGGGAGTTCCAGCCCCAGCATTTT
v_gene: TRBV3-1/TRBV3-2; d_gene: NA; len: 11; j_gene: TRBJ2-2; abundance: NA; CDR3aa: CASRHTGELFF; CDR3nt: TGTGCCAGCAGACACACCGGGGAGCTGTTTTTT